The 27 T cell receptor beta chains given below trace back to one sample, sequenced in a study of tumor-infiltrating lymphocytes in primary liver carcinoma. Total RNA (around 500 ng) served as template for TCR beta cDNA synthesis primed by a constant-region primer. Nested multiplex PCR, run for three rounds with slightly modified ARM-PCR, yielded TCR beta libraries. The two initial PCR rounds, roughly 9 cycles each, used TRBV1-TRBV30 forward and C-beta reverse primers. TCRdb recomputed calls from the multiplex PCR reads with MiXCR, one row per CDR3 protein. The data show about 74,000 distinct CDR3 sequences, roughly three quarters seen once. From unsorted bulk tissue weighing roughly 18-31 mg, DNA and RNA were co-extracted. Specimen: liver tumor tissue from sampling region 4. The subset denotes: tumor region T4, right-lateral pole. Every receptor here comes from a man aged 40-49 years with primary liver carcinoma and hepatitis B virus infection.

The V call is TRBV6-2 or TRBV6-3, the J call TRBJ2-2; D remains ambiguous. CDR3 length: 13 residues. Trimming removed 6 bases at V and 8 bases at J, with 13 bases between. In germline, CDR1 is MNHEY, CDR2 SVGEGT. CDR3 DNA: TGTGCCAGCAGCCAGTCCGTGACGGGGGAGCTGTTTTTT. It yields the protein CASSQSVTGELFF.

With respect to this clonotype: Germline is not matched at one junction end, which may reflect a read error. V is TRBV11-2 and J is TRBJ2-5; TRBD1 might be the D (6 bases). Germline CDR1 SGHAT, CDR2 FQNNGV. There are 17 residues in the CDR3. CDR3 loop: CASSLVSGGSRLETQYF. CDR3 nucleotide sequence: TGTGCCAGCAGCTTAGTTAGTGGGGGCAGTCGGCTAGAGACTCAGTACTTC.

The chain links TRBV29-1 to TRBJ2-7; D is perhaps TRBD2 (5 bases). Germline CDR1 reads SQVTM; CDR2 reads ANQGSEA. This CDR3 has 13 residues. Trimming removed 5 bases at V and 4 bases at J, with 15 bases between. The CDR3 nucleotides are TGCAGCGTTAAGGGAGACGGCTCATACGAGCAGTACTTC. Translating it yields CSVKGDGSYEQYF.

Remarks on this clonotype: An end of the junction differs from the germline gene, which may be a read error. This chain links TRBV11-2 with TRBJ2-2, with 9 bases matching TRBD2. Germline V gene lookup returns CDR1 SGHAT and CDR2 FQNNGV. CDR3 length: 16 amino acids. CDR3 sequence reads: CASGLVALAGNGELFF. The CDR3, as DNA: TGTGCCAGCGGCTTAGTGGCGCTAGCGGGGAACGGGGAGCTGTTTTTT.

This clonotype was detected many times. The chain's CDR3 is CASSSPLDRVPTGANVLTF. In nucleotides, the CDR3 is TGTGCCAGCAGTTCCCCCCTGGACAGGGTTCCGACCGGGGCCAACGTCCTGACTTTC. The J gene is TRBJ2-6, the V gene TRBV6-5, with 8 bases matching TRBD1. CDR1 MNHEY and CDR2 SVGAGI come from the germline V gene. The CDR3 contains 19 residues. Trimming took 4 bases from V and 4 from J; bases not matched to a gene: 15.

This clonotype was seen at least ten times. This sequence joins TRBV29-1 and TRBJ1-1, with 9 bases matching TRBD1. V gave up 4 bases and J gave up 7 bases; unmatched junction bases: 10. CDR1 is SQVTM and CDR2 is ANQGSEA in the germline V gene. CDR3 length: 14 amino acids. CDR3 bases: TGCAGCGTTGGGGGGACAGGACAGGGGAATGAAGCTTTCTTT. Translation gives CSVGGTGQGNEAFF.

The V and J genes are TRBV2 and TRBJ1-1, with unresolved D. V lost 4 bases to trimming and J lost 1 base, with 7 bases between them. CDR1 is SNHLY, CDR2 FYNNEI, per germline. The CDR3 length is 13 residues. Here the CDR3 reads CASSVLGNTEAFF. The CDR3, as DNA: TGTGCCAGCAGTGTACTGGGGAACACTGAAGCTTTCTTT.

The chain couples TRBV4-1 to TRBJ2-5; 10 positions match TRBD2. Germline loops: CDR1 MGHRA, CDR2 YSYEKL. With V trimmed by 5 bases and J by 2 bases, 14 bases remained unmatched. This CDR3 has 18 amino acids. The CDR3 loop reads CASSKAPPGTSAQETQYF. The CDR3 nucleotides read TGCGCCAGCAGCAAAGCGCCCCCGGGGACTAGCGCTCAAGAGACCCAGTACTTC.

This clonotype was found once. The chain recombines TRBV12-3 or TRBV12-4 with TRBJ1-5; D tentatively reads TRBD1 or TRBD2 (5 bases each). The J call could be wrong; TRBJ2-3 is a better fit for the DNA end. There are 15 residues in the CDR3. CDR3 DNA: TGTGCCAGCAGTTTTGGGGGAGCAGGCAATCGGCCCCAGTATTTT. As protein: CASSFGGAGNRPQYF.

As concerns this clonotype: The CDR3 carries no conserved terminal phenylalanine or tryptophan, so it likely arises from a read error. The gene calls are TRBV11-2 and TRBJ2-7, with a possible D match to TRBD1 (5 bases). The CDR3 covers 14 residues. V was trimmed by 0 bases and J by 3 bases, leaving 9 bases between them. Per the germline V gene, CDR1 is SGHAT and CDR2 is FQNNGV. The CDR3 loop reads CASSLEVRDYEQYL. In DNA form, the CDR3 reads TGTGCCAGCAGCTTAGAGGTCAGGGACTACGAGCAGTACTTA.

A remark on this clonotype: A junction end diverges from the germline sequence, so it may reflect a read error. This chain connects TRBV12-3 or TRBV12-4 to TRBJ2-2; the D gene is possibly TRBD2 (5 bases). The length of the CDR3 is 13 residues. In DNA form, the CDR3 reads TGTGCCTGCAGCTACGGGAACACCGGGAAGCTGTTTTTT. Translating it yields CACSYGNTGKLFF.

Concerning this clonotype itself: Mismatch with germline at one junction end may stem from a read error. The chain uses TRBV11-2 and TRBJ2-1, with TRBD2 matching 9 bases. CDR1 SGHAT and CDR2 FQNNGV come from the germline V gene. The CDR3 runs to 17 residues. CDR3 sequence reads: CASSSRPGTSSYNEQLF. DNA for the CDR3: TGCGCCAGCAGCTCTCGCCCCGGGACTAGCTCTTACAATGAGCAGCTCTTC.

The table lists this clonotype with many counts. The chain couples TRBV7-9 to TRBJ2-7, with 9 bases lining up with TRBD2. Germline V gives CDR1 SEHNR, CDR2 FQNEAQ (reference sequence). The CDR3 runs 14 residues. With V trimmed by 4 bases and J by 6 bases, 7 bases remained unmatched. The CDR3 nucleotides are TGTGCCAGCAGCTCCGGACTAGCGAGGCGCGAGCAGTACTTC. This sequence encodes CASSSGLARREQYF.

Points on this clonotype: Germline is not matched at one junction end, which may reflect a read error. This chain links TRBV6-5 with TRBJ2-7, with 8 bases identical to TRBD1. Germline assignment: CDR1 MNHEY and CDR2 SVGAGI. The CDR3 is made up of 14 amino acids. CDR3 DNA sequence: TGTGACATCAGTTACTCCGGACAGGGTGGAGAGCAGTGCTTC. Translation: CDISYSGQGGEQCF.

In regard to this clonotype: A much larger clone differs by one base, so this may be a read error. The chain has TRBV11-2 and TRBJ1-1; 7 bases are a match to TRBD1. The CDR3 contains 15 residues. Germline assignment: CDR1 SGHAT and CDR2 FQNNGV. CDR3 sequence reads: CGSSFNRGPSTEAFF. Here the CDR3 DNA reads TGTGGCAGCAGTTTCAACAGGGGCCCGAGCACTGAGGCTTTCTTT.

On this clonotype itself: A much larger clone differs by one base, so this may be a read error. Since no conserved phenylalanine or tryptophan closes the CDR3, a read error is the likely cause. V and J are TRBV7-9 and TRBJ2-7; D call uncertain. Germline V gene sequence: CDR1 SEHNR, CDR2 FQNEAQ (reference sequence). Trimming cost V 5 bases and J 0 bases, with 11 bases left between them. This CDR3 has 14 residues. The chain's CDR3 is CASSPGRTSYEQYL. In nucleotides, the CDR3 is TGTGCCAGCAGCCCTGGACGGACCTCCTACGAGCAGTACCTC.

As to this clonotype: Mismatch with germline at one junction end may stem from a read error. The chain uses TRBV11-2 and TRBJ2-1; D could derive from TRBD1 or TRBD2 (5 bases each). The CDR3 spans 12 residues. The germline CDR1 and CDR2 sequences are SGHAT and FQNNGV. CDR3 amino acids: CASSLGVRERFF. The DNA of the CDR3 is TGTGCTAGCAGCTTGGGGGTACGTGAGCGATTCTTC.

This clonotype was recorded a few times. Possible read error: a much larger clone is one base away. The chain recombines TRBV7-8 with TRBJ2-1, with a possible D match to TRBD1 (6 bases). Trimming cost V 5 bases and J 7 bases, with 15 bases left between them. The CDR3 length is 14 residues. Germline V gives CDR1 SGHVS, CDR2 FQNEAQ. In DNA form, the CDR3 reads TGTGCCAGCAGCCCTCGTCAAAGGGGGAATGAGCAGTTCTTC. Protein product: CASSPRQRGNEQFF.

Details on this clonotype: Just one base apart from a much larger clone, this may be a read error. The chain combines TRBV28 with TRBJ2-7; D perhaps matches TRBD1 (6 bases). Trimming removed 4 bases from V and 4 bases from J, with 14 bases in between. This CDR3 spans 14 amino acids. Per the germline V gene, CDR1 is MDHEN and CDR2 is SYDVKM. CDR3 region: CASSWNREEYEQYF. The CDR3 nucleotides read TGTGCCAGCAGTTGGAACAGGGAAGAGTACGAGCAGTACTTC.

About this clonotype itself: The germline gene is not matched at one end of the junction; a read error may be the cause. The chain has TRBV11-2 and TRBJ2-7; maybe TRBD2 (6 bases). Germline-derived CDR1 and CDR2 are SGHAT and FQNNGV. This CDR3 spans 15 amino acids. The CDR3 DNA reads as TGTGCCTGCAGCCTCGGCGGGACCCTACCCTATGAGCAGTACTTC. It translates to CACSLGGTLPYEQYF.

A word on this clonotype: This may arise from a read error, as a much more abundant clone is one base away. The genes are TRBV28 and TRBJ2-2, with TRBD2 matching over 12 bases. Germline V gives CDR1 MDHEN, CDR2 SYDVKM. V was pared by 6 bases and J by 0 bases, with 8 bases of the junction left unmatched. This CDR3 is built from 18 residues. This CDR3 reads CASRGVGLAGSNTGELFF. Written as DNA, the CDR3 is TGTGCCAGCAGAGGAGTCGGACTAGCGGGATCGAACACCGGGGAGCTGTTTTTT. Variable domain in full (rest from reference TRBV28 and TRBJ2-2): DVKVTQSSRYLVKRTGEKVFLECVQDMDHENMFWYRQDPGLGLRLIYFSYDVKMKEKGDIPEGYSVSREKKERFSLILESASTNQTSMYLCASRGVGLAGSNTGELFFGEGSRLTVL.

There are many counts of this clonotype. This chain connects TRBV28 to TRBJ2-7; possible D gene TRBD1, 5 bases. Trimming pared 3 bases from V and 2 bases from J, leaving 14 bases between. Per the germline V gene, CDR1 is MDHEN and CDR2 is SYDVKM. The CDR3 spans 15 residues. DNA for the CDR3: TGTGCCAGCAGTTTTCCCTGGGGCGGTACCTACGAGCAGTACTTC. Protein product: CASSFPWGGTYEQYF. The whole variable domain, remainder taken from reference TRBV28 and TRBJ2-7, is DVKVTQSSRYLVKRTGEKVFLECVQDMDHENMFWYRQDPGLGLRLIYFSYDVKMKEKGDIPEGYSVSREKKERFSLILESASTNQTSMYLCASSFPWGGTYEQYFGPGTRLTVT.

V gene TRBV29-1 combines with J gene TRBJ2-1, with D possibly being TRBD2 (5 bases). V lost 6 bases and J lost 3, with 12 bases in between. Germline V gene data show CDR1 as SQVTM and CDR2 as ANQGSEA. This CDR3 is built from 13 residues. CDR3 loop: CSVEGRDYNEQFF. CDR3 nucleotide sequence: TGCAGCGTCGAGGGTAGAGACTACAATGAGCAGTTCTTC.

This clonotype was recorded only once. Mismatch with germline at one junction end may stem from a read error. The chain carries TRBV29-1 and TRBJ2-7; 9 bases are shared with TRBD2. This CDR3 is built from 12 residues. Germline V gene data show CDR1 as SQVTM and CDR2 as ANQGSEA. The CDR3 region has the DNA TGCAGCGTTGGTTCTAGCGGGGAAATGAAGTATTTC. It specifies CSVGSSGEMKYF.

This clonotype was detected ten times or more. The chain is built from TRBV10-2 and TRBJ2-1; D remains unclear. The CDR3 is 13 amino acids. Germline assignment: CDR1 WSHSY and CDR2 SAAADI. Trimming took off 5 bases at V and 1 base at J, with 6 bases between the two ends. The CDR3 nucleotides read TGCGCCAGCAGTACAGAGTCCTACAATGAGCAGTTCTTC. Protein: CASSTESYNEQFF.

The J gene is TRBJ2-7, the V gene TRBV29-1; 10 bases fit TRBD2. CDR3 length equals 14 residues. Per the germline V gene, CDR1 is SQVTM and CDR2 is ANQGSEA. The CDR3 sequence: CNIDRSSGSGEQYF. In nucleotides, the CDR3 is TGCAACATTGATCGCTCTAGCGGGAGTGGCGAGCAGTACTTC.

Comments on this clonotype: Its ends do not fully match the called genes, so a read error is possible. CDR3 in DNA: TGTGTCAGCAGCCAAGCCTTACTAGCGGGGGGGCAGAGGCAGTACTTC. Its translation: CVSSQALLAGGQRQYF. The chain joins TRBV4-2 to TRBJ2-7; 13 nucleotides line up with TRBD2. The germline gives CDR1 LGHNA, CDR2 YNFKEQ. The CDR3 spans 16 residues.